This T cell receptor beta chain was sequenced for a study of beta chain features in type 1 diabetes. The whole isolated RNA underwent reverse transcription, so sequencing captured expressed TCRB transcripts. Some clones are missing from TCRdb's copy, which holds only in-frame ones; the method was immunoSEQ multiplex PCR. The sample has hundreds of thousands of clones, around an eighth seen once. About this clone: Its antigen remains unknown.

Findings of the study overall: A moderate, significant TCRB CDR3 shortening appeared in type 1 diabetes across four CD4+ subsets.

Germline-derived CDR1 and CDR2 are SGHRS and YFSETQ. This CDR3 region has 13 residues. Trimming stripped 4 bases from V and 4 bases from J, with 11 bases between. The sequence was collected from a man younger than 35 with type 1 diabetes. Sample: naive CD4+ T cells from blood. This chain connects TRBV5-1 to TRBJ1-2; D gene uncertain. The CDR3 spells CASSPTELYGYTF. As DNA, the CDR3 is TGCGCCAGCAGCCCCACGGAACTCTATGGCTACACCTTC.